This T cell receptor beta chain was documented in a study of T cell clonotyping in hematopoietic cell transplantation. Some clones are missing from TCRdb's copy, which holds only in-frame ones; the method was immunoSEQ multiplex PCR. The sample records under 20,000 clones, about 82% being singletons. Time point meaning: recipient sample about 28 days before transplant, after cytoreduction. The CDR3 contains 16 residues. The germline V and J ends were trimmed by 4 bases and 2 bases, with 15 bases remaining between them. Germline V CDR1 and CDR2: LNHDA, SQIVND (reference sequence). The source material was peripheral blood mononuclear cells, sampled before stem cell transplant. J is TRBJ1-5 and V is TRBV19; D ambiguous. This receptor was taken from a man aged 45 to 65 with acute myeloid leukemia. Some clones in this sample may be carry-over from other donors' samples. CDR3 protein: CASSTSGNRGNQPQHF. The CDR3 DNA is TGTGCCAGTAGTACTTCTGGGAATAGGGGCAATCAGCCCCAGCATTTT.